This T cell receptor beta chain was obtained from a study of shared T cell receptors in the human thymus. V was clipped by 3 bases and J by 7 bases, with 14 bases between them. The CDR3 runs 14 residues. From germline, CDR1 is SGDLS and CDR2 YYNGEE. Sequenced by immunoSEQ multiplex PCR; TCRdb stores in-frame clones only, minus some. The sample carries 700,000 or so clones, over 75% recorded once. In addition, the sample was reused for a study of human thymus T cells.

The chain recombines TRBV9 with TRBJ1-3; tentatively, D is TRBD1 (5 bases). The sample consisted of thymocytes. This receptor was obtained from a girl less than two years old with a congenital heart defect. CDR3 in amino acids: CASSARVPPNTIYF. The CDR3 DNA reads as TGTGCCAGCAGCGCCAGGGTCCCCCCCAACACCATATATTTT.